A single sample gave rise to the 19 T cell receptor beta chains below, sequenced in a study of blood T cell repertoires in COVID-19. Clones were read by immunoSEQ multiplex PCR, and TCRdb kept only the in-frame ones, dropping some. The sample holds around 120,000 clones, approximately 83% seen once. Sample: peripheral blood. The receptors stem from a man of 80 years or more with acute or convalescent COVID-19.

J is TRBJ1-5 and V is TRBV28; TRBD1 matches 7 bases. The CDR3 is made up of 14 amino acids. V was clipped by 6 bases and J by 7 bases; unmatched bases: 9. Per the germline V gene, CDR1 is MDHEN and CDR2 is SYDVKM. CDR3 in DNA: TGTGCCAGCAGACTAACAGGGGCTCACCAGCCCCAGCATTTT. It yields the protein CASRLTGAHQPQHF.

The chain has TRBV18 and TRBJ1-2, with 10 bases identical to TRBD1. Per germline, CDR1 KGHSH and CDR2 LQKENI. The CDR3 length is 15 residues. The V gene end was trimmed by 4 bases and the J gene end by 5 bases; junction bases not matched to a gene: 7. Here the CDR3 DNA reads TGTGCCAGCTCACTTTCGGGACAGGGGCCATATGGCTACACCTTC. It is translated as CASSLSGQGPYGYTF.

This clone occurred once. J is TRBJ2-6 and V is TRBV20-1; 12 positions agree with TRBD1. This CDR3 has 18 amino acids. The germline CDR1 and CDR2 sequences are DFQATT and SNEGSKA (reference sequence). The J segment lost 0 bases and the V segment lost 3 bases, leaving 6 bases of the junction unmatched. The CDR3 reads CSASPGTGGFSGANVLTF. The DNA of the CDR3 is TGCAGTGCTAGTCCGGGGACAGGGGGCTTCTCTGGGGCCAACGTCCTGACTTTC.

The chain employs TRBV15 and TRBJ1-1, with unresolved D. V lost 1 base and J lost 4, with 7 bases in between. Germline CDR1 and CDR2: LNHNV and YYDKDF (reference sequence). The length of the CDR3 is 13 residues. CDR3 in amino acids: CATSRASPTEAFF. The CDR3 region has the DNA TGTGCCACCAGCAGAGCCTCCCCCACTGAAGCTTTCTTT.

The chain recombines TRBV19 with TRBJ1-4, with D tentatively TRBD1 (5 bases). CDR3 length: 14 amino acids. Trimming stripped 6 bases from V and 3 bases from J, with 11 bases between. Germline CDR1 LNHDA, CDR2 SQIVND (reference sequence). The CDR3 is CASSLKGANEKLFF. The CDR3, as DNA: TGTGCCAGTAGCCTTAAAGGGGCTAATGAAAAACTGTTTTTT.

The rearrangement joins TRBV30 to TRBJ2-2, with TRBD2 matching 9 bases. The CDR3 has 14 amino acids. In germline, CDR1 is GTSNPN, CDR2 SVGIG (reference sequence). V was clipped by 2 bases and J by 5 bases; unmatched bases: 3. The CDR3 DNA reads TGTGCCTGGAGTCGACTAGCGGCTACCGGGGAGCTGTTTTTT. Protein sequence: CAWSRLAATGELFF.

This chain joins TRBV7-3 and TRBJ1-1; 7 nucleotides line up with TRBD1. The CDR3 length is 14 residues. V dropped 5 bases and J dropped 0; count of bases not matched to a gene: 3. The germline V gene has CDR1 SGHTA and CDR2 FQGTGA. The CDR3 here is CASSAQGLNTEAFF. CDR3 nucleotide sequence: TGTGCCAGCAGCGCACAGGGGTTGAACACTGAAGCTTTCTTT.

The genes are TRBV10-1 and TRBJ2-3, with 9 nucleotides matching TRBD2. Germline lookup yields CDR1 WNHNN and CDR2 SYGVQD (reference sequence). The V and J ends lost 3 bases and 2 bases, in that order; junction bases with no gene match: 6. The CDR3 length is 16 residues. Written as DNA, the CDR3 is TGCGCCAGCAGTGACGGCGCGGGGGGGTTCACAGATACGCAGTATTTT. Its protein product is CASSDGAGGFTDTQYF.

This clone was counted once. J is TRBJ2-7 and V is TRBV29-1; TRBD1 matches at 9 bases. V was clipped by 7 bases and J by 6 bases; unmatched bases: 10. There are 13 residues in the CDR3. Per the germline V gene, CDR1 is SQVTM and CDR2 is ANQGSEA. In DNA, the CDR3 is TGCAGCGCGTCCCGGGACAGGGCCACCGAGCAGTACTTC. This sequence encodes CSASRDRATEQYF.

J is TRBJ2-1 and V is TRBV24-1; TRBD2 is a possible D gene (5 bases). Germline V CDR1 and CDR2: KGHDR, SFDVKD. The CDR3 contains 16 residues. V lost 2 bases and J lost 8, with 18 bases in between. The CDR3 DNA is TGTGCCACCAGTGATTCCGGACTTTCGGGGTCCCATGAGCAGTTCTTC. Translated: CATSDSGLSGSHEQFF.

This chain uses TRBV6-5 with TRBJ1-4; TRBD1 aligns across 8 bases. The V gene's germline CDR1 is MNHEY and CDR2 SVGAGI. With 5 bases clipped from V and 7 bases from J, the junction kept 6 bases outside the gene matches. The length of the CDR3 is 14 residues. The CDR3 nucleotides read TGTGCCAGCAGTCCTCAGGGGGCCGGTGAAAAACTGTTTTTT. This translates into CASSPQGAGEKLFF.

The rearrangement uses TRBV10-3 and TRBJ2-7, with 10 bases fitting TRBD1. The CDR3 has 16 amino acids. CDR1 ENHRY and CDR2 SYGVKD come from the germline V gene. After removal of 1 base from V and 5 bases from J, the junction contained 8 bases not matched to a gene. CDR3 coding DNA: TGTGCCATCAGTGAGTGGGGAGACAGGGGGCAAGACGAGCAGTACTTC. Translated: CAISEWGDRGQDEQYF.

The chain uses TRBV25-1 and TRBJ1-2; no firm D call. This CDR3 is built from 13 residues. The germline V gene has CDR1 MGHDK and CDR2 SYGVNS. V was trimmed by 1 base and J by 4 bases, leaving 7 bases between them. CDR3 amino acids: CASSELYSYGYTF. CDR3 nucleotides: TGTGCCAGCAGTGAATTATATAGCTATGGCTACACCTTC.

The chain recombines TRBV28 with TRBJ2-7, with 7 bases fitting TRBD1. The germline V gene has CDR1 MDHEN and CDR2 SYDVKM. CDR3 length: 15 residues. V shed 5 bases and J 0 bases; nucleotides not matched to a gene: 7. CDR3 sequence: CASSPTGSRSYEQYF. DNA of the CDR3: TGTGCCAGCAGTCCGACAGGGAGTCGCTCCTACGAGCAGTACTTC.

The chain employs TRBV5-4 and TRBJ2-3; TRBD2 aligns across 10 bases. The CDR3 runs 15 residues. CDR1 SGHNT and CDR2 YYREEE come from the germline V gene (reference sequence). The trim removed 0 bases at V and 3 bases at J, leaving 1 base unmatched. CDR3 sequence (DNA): TGTGCCAGCAGCTTGGCACTAGCGGGAACAGATACGCAGTATTTT. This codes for CASSLALAGTDTQYF.

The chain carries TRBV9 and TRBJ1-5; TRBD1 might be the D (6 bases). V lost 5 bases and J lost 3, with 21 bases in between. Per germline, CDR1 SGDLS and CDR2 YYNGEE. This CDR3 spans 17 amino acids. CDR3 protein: CASRHLGGDNINQPQHF. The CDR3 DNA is TGTGCCAGCAGACACCTAGGGGGGGACAATATCAATCAGCCCCAGCATTTT.

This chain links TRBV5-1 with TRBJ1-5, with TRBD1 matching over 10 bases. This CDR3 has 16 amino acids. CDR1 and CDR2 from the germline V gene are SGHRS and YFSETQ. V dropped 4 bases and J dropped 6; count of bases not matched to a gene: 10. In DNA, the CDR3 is TGCGCCAGCAGCCCCGGGACAGGGGAGGTGTTTCAGCCCCAGCATTTT. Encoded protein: CASSPGTGEVFQPQHF.

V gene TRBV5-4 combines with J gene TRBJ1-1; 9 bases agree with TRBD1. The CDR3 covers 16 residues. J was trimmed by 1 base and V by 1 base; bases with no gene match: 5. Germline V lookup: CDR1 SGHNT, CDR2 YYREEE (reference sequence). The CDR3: CASSLPQGAGNTEAFF. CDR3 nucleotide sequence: TGTGCCAGCAGCTTGCCACAGGGGGCAGGGAACACTGAAGCTTTCTTT.

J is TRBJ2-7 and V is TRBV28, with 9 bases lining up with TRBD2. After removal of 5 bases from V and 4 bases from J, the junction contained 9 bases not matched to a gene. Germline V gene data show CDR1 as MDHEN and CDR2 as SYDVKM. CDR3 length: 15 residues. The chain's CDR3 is CASSESGTSIYEQYF. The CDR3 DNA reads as TGTGCCAGCAGTGAATCCGGGACTAGCATTTACGAGCAGTACTTC. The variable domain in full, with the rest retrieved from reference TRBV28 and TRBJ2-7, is DVKVTQSSRYLVKRTGEKVFLECVQDMDHENMFWYRQDPGLGLRLIYFSYDVKMKEKGDIPEGYSVSREKKERFSLILESASTNQTSMYLCASSESGTSIYEQYFGPGTRLTVT.